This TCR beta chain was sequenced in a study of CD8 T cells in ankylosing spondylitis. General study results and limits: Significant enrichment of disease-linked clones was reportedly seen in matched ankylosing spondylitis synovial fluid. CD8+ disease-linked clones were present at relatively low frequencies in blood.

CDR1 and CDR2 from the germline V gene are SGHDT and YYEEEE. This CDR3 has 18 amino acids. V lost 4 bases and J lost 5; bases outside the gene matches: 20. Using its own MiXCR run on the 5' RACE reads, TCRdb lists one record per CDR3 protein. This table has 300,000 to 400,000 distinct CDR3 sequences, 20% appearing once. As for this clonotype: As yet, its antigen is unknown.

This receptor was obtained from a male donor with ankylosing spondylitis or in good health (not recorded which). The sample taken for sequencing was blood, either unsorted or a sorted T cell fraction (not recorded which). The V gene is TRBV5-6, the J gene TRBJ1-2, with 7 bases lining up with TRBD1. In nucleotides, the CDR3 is TGTGCCAGCAGCCTAACAGGGGCTCAGAACATAGGGGTATATGGCTACACCTTC. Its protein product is CASSLTGAQNIGVYGYTF.